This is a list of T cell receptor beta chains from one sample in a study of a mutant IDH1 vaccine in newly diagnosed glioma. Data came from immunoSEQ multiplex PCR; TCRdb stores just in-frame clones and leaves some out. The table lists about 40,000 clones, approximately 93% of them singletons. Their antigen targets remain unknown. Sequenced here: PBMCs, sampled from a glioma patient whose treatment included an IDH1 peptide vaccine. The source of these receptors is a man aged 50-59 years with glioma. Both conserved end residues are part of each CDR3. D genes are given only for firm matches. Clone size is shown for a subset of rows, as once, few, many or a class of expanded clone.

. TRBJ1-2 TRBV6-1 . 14 TGTGCCAGCAGCGCGGGACGCGGTAACTATGGCTACACCTTC CASSAGRGNYGYTF
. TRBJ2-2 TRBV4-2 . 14 TGTGCCAGCAGCCAAGAGAGCTGGACCGGGGAGCTGTTTTTT CASSQESWTGELFF
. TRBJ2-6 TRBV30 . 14 TGTGCCTGGAGCGGACTCTCTGGGGCCAACGTCCTGACTTTC CAWSGLSGANVLTF
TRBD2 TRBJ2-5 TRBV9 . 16 TGTGCCAGCAGCGTAGCTCCAGCGGGGGGGCAGGAGACCCAGTACTTC CASSVAPAGGQETQYF
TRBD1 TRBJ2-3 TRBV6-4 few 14 TGTGCCAGCAGTGACGGGACAGGGAAAGATACGCAGTATTTT CASSDGTGKDTQYF
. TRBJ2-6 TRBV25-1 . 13 TGTGCCAGCAGTCCTTCTGGGGCCAACGTCCTGACTTTC CASSPSGANVLTF
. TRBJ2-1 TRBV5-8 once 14 TGTGCCAGCAGGCCCGGGACCGACTACAATGAGCAGTTCTTC CASRPGTDYNEQFF
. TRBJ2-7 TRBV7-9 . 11 TGTGCCAGCAGCGTTGACTACGAGCAGTACTTC CASSVDYEQYF
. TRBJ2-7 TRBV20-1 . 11 TGCAGTGGGCAGGGTTATTACGAGCAGTACTTC CSGQGYYEQYF
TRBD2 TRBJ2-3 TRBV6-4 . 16 TGTGCCAGCAGTGACGGCCCGGCGGGGGGCTCAGATACGCAGTATTTT CASSDGPAGGSDTQYF
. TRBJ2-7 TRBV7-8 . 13 TGTGCCAGCGGAAAAAGGGGCTCCTACGAGCAGTACTTC CASGKRGSYEQYF
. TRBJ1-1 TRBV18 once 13 TGTGCCAGCTCAACTCAACGGAACACTGAAGCTTTCTTT CASSTQRNTEAFF
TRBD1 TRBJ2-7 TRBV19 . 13 TGTGCCAGTAGGGGGACAGGGACCTACGAGCAGTACTTC CASRGTGTYEQYF
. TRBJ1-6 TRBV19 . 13 TGTGCCAGTAGTATCACAGGGCGGTCACCCCTCCACTTT CASSITGRSPLHF
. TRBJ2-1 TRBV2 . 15 TGTGCCAGCAGAGATCGGGACTTGCCTTACAATGAGCAGTTCTTC CASRDRDLPYNEQFF
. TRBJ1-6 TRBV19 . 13 TGTGCCAGTAGTATAGTTCATAATTCACCCCTCCACTTT CASSIVHNSPLHF
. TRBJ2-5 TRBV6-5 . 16 TGTGCCAGCAGTTACTCGAGGGGGTCGCTCGGCGAGACCCAGTACTTC CASSYSRGSLGETQYF
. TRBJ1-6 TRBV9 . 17 TGTGCCAGCAGCACCCAGGGGTTGGGCTCCTATAATTCACCCCTCCACTTT CASSTQGLGSYNSPLHF
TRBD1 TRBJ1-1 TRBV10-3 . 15 TGTGCCATCAGTAGCCAGGGGACAGCGAACACTGAAGCTTTCTTT CAISSQGTANTEAFF
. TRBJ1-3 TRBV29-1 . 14 TGCAGCGTTGATCCACAGGACGCTGGAAACACCATATATTTT CSVDPQDAGNTIYF
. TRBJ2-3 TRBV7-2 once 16 TGTGCCAGCAGCTTAGCATCGGGGGGCCGCACAGATACGCAGTATTTT CASSLASGGRTDTQYF
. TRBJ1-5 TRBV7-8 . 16 TGTGCCAGCAGCTTAGCAAGGACTGGTGGCAATCAGCCCCAGCATTTT CASSLARTGGNQPQHF
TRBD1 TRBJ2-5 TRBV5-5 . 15 TGTGCCAGCAGTCCCGGGACAGGGTCCCAAGAGACCCAGTACTTC CASSPGTGSQETQYF
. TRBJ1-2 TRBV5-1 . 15 TGCGCCAGCAGCTCGGCGGCCAACCTTAACTATGGCTACACCTTC CASSSAANLNYGYTF
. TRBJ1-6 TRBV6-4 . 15 TGTGCCAGCAGTGACTCGGGCAGGGGTGGTTCACCCCTCCACTTT CASSDSGRGGSPLHF
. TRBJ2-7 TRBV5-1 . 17 TGCGCCAGCAGCTTGGCCAGGGGAGGATCGGCGTCCTACGAGCAGTACTTC CASSLARGGSASYEQYF
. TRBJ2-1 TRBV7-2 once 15 TGTGCCAGCAGCTCCGGAGGCCTCTCCTACAATGAGCAGTTCTTC CASSSGGLSYNEQFF
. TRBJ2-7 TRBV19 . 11 TGTGCCTCCTCGGCGGGGAACGAGCAGTACTTC CASSAGNEQYF
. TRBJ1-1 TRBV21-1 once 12 TGTGCCAGCACCACAACCCCGACTGAAGCTTTCTTT CASTTTPTEAFF
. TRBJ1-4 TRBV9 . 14 TGTGCCAGCAGCGAGGGCGGCATGAATGAAAAACTGTTTTTT CASSEGGMNEKLFF
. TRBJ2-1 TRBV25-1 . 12 TGTGCCAGCAATCTCGGAAACAATGAGCAGTTCTTC CASNLGNNEQFF
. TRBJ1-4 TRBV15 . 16 TGTGCCACCAGCACCCAGCCGTTAGACTCCTTTGAAAAACTGTTTTTT CATSTQPLDSFEKLFF
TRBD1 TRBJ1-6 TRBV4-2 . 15 TGTGCCAGCAGCCAGCAAGACAGGGAAAGTTCACCCCTCCACTTT CASSQQDRESSPLHF
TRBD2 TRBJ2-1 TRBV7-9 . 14 TGTGCCAGCAGCCCCCCGACTAGCGGCAATGAGCAGTTCTTC CASSPPTSGNEQFF
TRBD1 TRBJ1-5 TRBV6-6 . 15 TGTGCCAGCAGTAGACAGGGAGCCCACGATCAGCCCCAGCATTTT CASSRQGAHDQPQHF
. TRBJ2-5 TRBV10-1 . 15 TGCGCCAGCAGTGAGTCGAGCAGCGCGCGGGAGACCCAGTACTTC CASSESSSARETQYF
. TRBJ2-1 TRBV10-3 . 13 TGTGCCATCAGCGAGCTCGGGAACAATGAGCAGTTCTTC CAISELGNNEQFF
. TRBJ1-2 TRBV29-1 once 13 TGCAGCGTTGAAAGGGGCAGACCCTATGGCTACACCTTC CSVERGRPYGYTF
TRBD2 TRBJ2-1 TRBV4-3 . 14 TGCGCCAGCAGCCGGGGACTAGCATACAATGAGCAGTTCTTC CASSRGLAYNEQFF
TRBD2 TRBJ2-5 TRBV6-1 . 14 TGTGCCACCATTAGCGGGACCTTCCAAGAGACCCAGTACTTC CATISGTFQETQYF
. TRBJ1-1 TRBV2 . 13 TGTGCCAGCAGTCGACAGGAGAGGACTGAAGCTTTCTTT CASSRQERTEAFF
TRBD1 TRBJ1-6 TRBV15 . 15 TGTGCCACCAGCAGGGAGACAGGGGTAGGCTCACCCCTCCACTTT CATSRETGVGSPLHF
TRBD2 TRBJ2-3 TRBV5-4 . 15 TGTGCCAGCAGCCTGGGACTAGCGGGAGGGAGTACGCAGTATTTT CASSLGLAGGSTQYF
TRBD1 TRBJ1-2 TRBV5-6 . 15 TGTGCCAGCAGCCCGGGACAGGGCCACCTCTATGGCTACACCTTC CASSPGQGHLYGYTF
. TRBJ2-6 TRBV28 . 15 TGTGCCAGCGTTGCGGGTTCCTCTGGGGCCAACGTCCTGACTTTC CASVAGSSGANVLTF
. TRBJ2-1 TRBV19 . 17 TGTGCCAGTAGTGGACAAGGGACCTATGGCTCCTACAATGAGCAGTTCTTC CASSGQGTYGSYNEQFF
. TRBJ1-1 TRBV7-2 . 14 TGTGCCAGCAGCCCCCCTACCGGGAGGGACGAAGCTTTCTTT CASSPPTGRDEAFF
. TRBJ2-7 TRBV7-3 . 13 TGTGCCAGCAGCCCCACGGGCGGATACGAGCAGTACTTC CASSPTGGYEQYF